Listed below are T cell receptor beta chains from one sample, sequenced in a study of cytomegalovirus exposure and HLA in healthy donors. Only in-frame clones appear in the TCRdb table, and some are missing; sequencing was by immunoSEQ multiplex PCR. In the table there are about 140,000 clones, 65% to 80% of which are singletons. Sequenced material: PBMCs. The receptors stem from a young man in good health and CMV-seronegative. Both conserved end residues are part of each CDR3. The D gene is left open where the match is weak. Size tells how often a clone was seen (once, few, many) or the class of an expanded clone, and some rows leave it out.

j_gene: TRBJ1-2; d_gene: -; v_gene: TRBV7-2; abundance: -; CDR3aa: CASSPPVVLRYGYTF; CDR3nt: TGTGCCAGCAGCCCCCCGGTAGTCCTGCGCTATGGCTACACCTTC
j_gene: TRBJ2-5; d_gene: -; v_gene: TRBV7-9; abundance: few; CDR3aa: CASSFSRGQETQYF; CDR3nt: TGTGCCAGCAGCTTCTCGAGAGGCCAAGAGACCCAGTACTTC
j_gene: TRBJ1-2; d_gene: -; v_gene: TRBV6-1; abundance: -; CDR3aa: CASTKTRGVGLGYTF; CDR3nt: TGTGCCAGCACCAAGACACGGGGAGTGGGCCTGGGCTACACCTTC
j_gene: TRBJ2-7; d_gene: TRBD1; v_gene: TRBV4-2; abundance: once; CDR3aa: CASSQDGQGGSYEQYF; CDR3nt: TGTGCCAGCAGCCAAGATGGACAGGGGGGATCCTACGAGCAGTACTTC
j_gene: TRBJ2-1; d_gene: TRBD2; v_gene: TRBV19; abundance: -; CDR3aa: CASSIGSGGGIVNEQFF; CDR3nt: TGTGCCAGTAGTATAGGGAGCGGGGGGGGGATAGTGAATGAGCAGTTCTTC
j_gene: TRBJ2-3; d_gene: TRBD2; v_gene: TRBV5-6; abundance: -; CDR3aa: CASSMVSGGAGTQYF; CDR3nt: TGTGCCAGCAGCATGGTTAGCGGGGGGGCAGGAACGCAGTATTTT
j_gene: TRBJ1-6; d_gene: -; v_gene: TRBV6-5; abundance: once; CDR3aa: CASSYQNSPLHF; CDR3nt: TGTGCCAGCAGTTACCAAAATTCACCCCTCCACTTT
j_gene: TRBJ1-4; d_gene: -; v_gene: TRBV2; abundance: -; CDR3aa: CASSDRDATNEKLFF; CDR3nt: TGTGCCAGCAGTGACAGGGATGCAACTAATGAAAAACTGTTTTTT
j_gene: TRBJ2-3; d_gene: TRBD2; v_gene: TRBV27; abundance: -; CDR3aa: CATSRGEGRTDTQYF; CDR3nt: TGTGCCACCTCTCGGGGGGAAGGCAGGACAGATACGCAGTATTTT
j_gene: TRBJ2-1; d_gene: -; v_gene: TRBV29-1; abundance: -; CDR3aa: CSVEGTPLVNEQFF; CDR3nt: TGCAGCGTGGAGGGGACCCCCCTTGTTAATGAGCAGTTCTTC
j_gene: TRBJ1-2; d_gene: -; v_gene: TRBV9; abundance: -; CDR3aa: CASSSSGGNYGYTF; CDR3nt: TGTGCCAGCAGCTCCTCGGGGGGGAACTATGGCTACACCTTC
j_gene: TRBJ1-2; d_gene: TRBD1; v_gene: TRBV7-8; abundance: -; CDR3aa: CASRRRQGDGYTF; CDR3nt: TGTGCCAGCCGCCGGCGGCAGGGGGACGGCTACACCTTC
j_gene: TRBJ2-7; d_gene: TRBD2; v_gene: TRBV4-1; abundance: -; CDR3aa: CASSQGPTSGIYEQYF; CDR3nt: TGCGCCAGCAGCCAAGGTCCCACTAGCGGAATATACGAGCAGTACTTC
j_gene: TRBJ1-2; d_gene: -; v_gene: TRBV7-8; abundance: once; CDR3aa: CASSLAVGGDYGYTF; CDR3nt: TGTGCCAGCAGCTTAGCAGTCGGGGGAGACTATGGCTACACCTTC
j_gene: TRBJ2-3; d_gene: TRBD1; v_gene: TRBV27; abundance: -; CDR3aa: CASSLTAGTGSVGSTDTQYF; CDR3nt: TGTGCCAGCAGTTTGACTGCCGGGACAGGGTCCGTCGGAAGCACAGATACGCAGTATTTT
j_gene: TRBJ2-6; d_gene: TRBD1; v_gene: TRBV27; abundance: -; CDR3aa: CASQQGRSGANVLTF; CDR3nt: TGTGCCAGCCAACAGGGGCGATCTGGGGCCAACGTCCTGACTTTC
j_gene: TRBJ2-7; d_gene: TRBD2; v_gene: TRBV28; abundance: -; CDR3aa: CASSRPPTSGSYEQYF; CDR3nt: TGTGCCAGCAGCCGACCCCCGACTAGCGGGAGTTACGAGCAGTACTTC
j_gene: TRBJ2-7; d_gene: -; v_gene: TRBV5-1; abundance: -; CDR3aa: CASSLVAAKASSYEQYF; CDR3nt: TGCGCCAGCAGCTTGGTGGCAGCTAAAGCGTCTTCCTACGAGCAGTACTTC
j_gene: TRBJ1-5; d_gene: -; v_gene: TRBV4-1; abundance: -; CDR3aa: CASSQRTAGRDQPQHF; CDR3nt: TGCGCCAGCAGCCAGAGGACAGCAGGCAGGGATCAGCCCCAGCATTTT
j_gene: TRBJ2-7; d_gene: TRBD2; v_gene: TRBV27; abundance: -; CDR3aa: CASRRPSGNIYEQYF; CDR3nt: TGTGCCAGCAGGCGCCCCAGCGGGAACATCTACGAGCAGTACTTC
j_gene: TRBJ2-1; d_gene: -; v_gene: TRBV5-6; abundance: -; CDR3aa: CASSGTLRDEQFF; CDR3nt: TGTGCCAGCTCTGGGACTCTTAGGGATGAGCAGTTCTTC
j_gene: TRBJ2-7; d_gene: TRBD1; v_gene: TRBV7-8; abundance: -; CDR3aa: CASSLSGTVSYEQYF; CDR3nt: TGTGCCAGCAGCTTATCCGGGACAGTGAGCTACGAGCAGTACTTC
j_gene: TRBJ1-3; d_gene: -; v_gene: TRBV9; abundance: -; CDR3aa: CASSGLEGAGNTIYF; CDR3nt: TGTGCCAGCAGCGGACTGGAAGGAGCCGGAAACACCATATATTTT
j_gene: TRBJ2-1; d_gene: TRBD1; v_gene: TRBV5-4; abundance: -; CDR3aa: CASRPLGTGFSNEQFF; CDR3nt: TGTGCCAGCAGACCACTCGGGACAGGGTTTTCCAATGAGCAGTTCTTC
j_gene: TRBJ2-1; d_gene: -; v_gene: TRBV28; abundance: -; CDR3aa: CASSLYQVDEQFF; CDR3nt: TGTGCCAGCAGTTTATACCAGGTGGATGAGCAGTTCTTC
j_gene: TRBJ1-2; d_gene: TRBD1; v_gene: TRBV6-5; abundance: -; CDR3aa: CASSYTGLGQGNGYTF; CDR3nt: TGTGCCAGCAGTTACACAGGACTGGGACAGGGCAATGGCTACACCTTC
j_gene: TRBJ2-1; d_gene: -; v_gene: TRBV4-2; abundance: -; CDR3aa: CASSHPRGNEQFF; CDR3nt: TGTGCCAGCAGCCACCCAAGGGGAAATGAGCAGTTCTTC
j_gene: TRBJ2-4; d_gene: TRBD1; v_gene: TRBV28; abundance: once; CDR3aa: CASSSGTGDGNIQYF; CDR3nt: TGTGCCAGCAGCTCCGGGACAGGGGATGGAAACATTCAGTACTTC
j_gene: TRBJ2-2; d_gene: -; v_gene: TRBV10-2; abundance: -; CDR3aa: CASSDRAPGGTGELFF; CDR3nt: TGCGCCAGCAGTGATAGGGCGCCTGGAGGGACCGGGGAGCTGTTTTTT
j_gene: TRBJ2-5; d_gene: TRBD2; v_gene: TRBV7-3; abundance: -; CDR3aa: CASSLTGGGGVTQYF; CDR3nt: TGTGCCAGCAGCTTAACCGGCGGGGGAGGTGTCACCCAGTACTTC
j_gene: TRBJ1-4; d_gene: TRBD1; v_gene: TRBV2; abundance: -; CDR3aa: CASSPDRVDEKLFF; CDR3nt: TGTGCCAGCAGTCCGGACAGGGTAGATGAAAAACTGTTTTTT
j_gene: TRBJ2-5; d_gene: TRBD1; v_gene: TRBV27; abundance: few; CDR3aa: CASSTSTGGKETQYF; CDR3nt: TGTGCCAGCAGTACATCGACAGGGGGCAAGGAGACCCAGTACTTC
j_gene: TRBJ2-7; d_gene: TRBD2; v_gene: TRBV4-1; abundance: few; CDR3aa: CASSQGPGGSFYEQYF; CDR3nt: TGCGCCAGCAGCCAAGGGCCCGGCGGGAGCTTCTACGAGCAGTACTTC
j_gene: TRBJ1-4; d_gene: -; v_gene: TRBV5-6; abundance: -; CDR3aa: CASSLRVTNEKLFF; CDR3nt: TGTGCCAGCAGCTTGCGTGTAACTAATGAAAAACTGTTTTTT
j_gene: TRBJ1-4; d_gene: -; v_gene: TRBV2; abundance: -; CDR3aa: CASSGPREINEKLFF; CDR3nt: TGTGCCAGCAGTGGGCCCCGGGAGATCAATGAAAAACTGTTTTTT
j_gene: TRBJ1-1; d_gene: TRBD1; v_gene: TRBV18; abundance: -; CDR3aa: CASSLTGGVNTEAFF; CDR3nt: TGTGCCAGCTCTCTTACAGGGGGGGTGAACACTGAAGCTTTCTTT
j_gene: TRBJ2-3; d_gene: -; v_gene: TRBV27; abundance: -; CDR3aa: CASSSDSTHASTDTQYF; CDR3nt: TGTGCCAGCAGTTCGGACTCAACCCACGCTAGCACAGATACGCAGTATTTT
j_gene: TRBJ1-2; d_gene: -; v_gene: TRBV7-2; abundance: -; CDR3aa: CASTPEGGEYYGYTF; CDR3nt: TGTGCCAGCACCCCCGAAGGTGGGGAGTACTATGGCTACACCTTC
j_gene: TRBJ1-1; d_gene: TRBD1; v_gene: TRBV27; abundance: -; CDR3aa: CASSLSTGSATEAFF; CDR3nt: TGTGCCAGCAGTTTATCGACAGGGAGCGCCACTGAAGCTTTCTTT
j_gene: TRBJ1-5; d_gene: -; v_gene: TRBV4-1; abundance: once; CDR3aa: CASSQDRGRWNQPQHF; CDR3nt: TGCGCCAGCAGCCAAGACAGGGGTCGGTGGAATCAGCCCCAGCATTTT
j_gene: TRBJ1-1; d_gene: TRBD1; v_gene: TRBV28; abundance: -; CDR3aa: CASSSIGQARSAFF; CDR3nt: TGTGCCAGCAGTTCGATCGGACAGGCCCGGAGCGCTTTCTTT
j_gene: TRBJ2-7; d_gene: TRBD1; v_gene: TRBV5-4; abundance: -; CDR3aa: CASSFEGQGLHEQYF; CDR3nt: TGTGCCAGCAGCTTTGAGGGACAGGGGTTGCACGAGCAGTACTTC
j_gene: TRBJ1-1; d_gene: -; v_gene: TRBV18; abundance: few; CDR3aa: CASSPGQTNTEAFF; CDR3nt: TGTGCCAGCTCCCCCGGACAGACGAACACTGAAGCTTTCTTT
j_gene: TRBJ1-1; d_gene: -; v_gene: TRBV4-1; abundance: -; CDR3aa: CASSPRDGTPNTEAFF; CDR3nt: TGCGCCAGCAGCCCTCGGGATGGGACACCGAACACTGAAGCTTTCTTT
j_gene: TRBJ1-2; d_gene: TRBD1; v_gene: TRBV28; abundance: -; CDR3aa: CASSVTGFGYTF; CDR3nt: TGTGCCAGCAGTGTGACAGGGTTCGGCTACACCTTC
j_gene: TRBJ1-5; d_gene: TRBD1; v_gene: TRBV2; abundance: -; CDR3aa: CASSVGQGLGNQPQHF; CDR3nt: TGTGCCAGCAGTGTGGGACAGGGCTTGGGCAATCAGCCCCAGCATTTT
j_gene: TRBJ2-7; d_gene: -; v_gene: TRBV7-9; abundance: -; CDR3aa: CASSSRETYEQYF; CDR3nt: TGTGCCAGCAGCTCCCGGGAAACCTACGAGCAGTACTTC
j_gene: TRBJ2-7; d_gene: -; v_gene: TRBV18; abundance: -; CDR3aa: CASSPPGLPYEQYF; CDR3nt: TGTGCCAGCTCACCACCGGGACTCCCATACGAGCAGTACTTC